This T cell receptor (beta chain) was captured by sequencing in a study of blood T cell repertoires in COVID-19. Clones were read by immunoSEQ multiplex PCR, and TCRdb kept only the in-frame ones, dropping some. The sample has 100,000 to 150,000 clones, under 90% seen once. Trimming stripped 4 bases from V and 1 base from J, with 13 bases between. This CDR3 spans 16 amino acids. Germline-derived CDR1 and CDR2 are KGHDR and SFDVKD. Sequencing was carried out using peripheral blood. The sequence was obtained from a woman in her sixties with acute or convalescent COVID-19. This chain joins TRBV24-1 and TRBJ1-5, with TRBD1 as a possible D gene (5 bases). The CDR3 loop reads CATSEGGRESNQPQHF. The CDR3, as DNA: TGTGCCACCAGTGAGGGGGGGAGGGAAAGCAATCAGCCCCAGCATTTT.